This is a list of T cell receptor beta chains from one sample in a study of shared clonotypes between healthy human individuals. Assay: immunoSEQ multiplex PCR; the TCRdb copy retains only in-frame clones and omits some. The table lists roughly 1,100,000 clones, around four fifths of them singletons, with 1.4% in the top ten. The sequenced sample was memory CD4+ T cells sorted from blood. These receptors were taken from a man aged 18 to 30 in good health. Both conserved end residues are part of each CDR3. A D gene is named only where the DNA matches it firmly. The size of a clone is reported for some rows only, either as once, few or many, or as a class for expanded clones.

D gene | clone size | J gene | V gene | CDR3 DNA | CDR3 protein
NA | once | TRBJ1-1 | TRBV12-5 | TGTGCTAGTGGTTTGGAAGTTGACACTGAAGCTTTCTTT | CASGLEVDTEAFF
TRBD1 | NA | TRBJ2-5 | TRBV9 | TGTGCCAGCAGCGCGAGGGACAGGGTAATATTCGGAGAGACCCAGTACTTC | CASSARDRVIFGETQYF
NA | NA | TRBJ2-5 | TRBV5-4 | TGTGCTGATAGTGAGGCGTCGGAGACCCAGTACTTC | CADSEASETQYF
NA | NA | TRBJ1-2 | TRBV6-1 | TGTGCCAGCACCCAAAGGGGGGCCTACACCTTC | CASTQRGAYTF
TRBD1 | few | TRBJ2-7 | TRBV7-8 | TGTGCCAGCAGCTCCACAGGGGTCTCCTACGAGCAGTACTTC | CASSSTGVSYEQYF
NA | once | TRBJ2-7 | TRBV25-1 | TGTGCCAGCAGTGAGACGGGCTACGAGCAGTACTTC | CASSETGYEQYF
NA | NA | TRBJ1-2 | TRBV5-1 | TGCGCCAGCAGCTTGGGGGGTTATGGCTACACCTTC | CASSLGGYGYTF
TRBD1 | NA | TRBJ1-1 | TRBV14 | TGTGCCAGCAGCCAAGCGAAGTGGGACAGGGCGTGGAACACTGAAGCTTTCTTT | CASSQAKWDRAWNTEAFF
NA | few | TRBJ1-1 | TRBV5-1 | TGCGCCAGCAGCTTTGGGAAGAACACTGAAGCTTTCTTT | CASSFGKNTEAFF
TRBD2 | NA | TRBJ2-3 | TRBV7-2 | TGTGCCAGCAGCTTTGGGGGAGGGCCTGGAGATACGCAGTATTTT | CASSFGGGPGDTQYF
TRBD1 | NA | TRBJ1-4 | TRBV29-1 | TGCAGCGTGGCCTCACCGGGACAGGGGAGGGAAAAACTGTTTTTT | CSVASPGQGREKLFF
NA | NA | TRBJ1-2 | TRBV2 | TGTGCCAGCAGCCTCGGAGTGGAAGCTAACTATGGCTACACCTTC | CASSLGVEANYGYTF
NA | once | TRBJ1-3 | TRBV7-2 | TGTGCCAGCAGCACAAGTATGGGCAACACCATATATTTT | CASSTSMGNTIYF
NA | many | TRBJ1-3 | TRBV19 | TGTGCCAGTACCACCTCTGGAAACACCATATATTTT | CASTTSGNTIYF
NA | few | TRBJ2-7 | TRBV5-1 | TGCGCCAGCAGAGAGGAGGGGGCGCCGGGCGAGCAGTACTTC | CASREEGAPGEQYF
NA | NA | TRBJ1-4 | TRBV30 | TGTGCCTGGAAAACGTCTCGGCTAAAAGAGGAAAAACTGTTTTTT | CAWKTSRLKEEKLFF
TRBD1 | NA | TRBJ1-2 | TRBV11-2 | TGTGCCAGCAGCCGTCTGGACAGGCGTCTGGATAGTGGCTACACCTTC | CASSRLDRRLDSGYTF
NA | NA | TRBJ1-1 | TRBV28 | TGTGCCAGCGGGAGGGGGACTGAAGCTTTCTTT | CASGRGTEAFF
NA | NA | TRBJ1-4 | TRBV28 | TGTGCCAGCAGTTTTGATACTAATGAAAAACTGTTTTTT | CASSFDTNEKLFF
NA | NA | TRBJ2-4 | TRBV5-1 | TGCGCCAGCAGCTTGAGTGGCGAAAACATTCAGTACTTC | CASSLSGENIQYF
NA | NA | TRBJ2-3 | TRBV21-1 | TGTGCCAGCAGCAAAGACATGGGACAGGGGGGTCCCGGACTAAACACAGATACGCAGTATTTT | CASSKDMGQGGPGLNTDTQYF
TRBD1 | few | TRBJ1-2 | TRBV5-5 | TGTGCCAGCAGCTCAACGCTGGACAGGGTCGATGGCTACACCTTC | CASSSTLDRVDGYTF
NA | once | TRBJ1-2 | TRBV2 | TGTGCCAGCAGCGAGGGCAATTGGGGCTACACCTTC | CASSEGNWGYTF
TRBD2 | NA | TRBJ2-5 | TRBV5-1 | TGCGCCAGCAGCTTGGCCCTAGCGGGAGGATCGGAGACCCAGTACTTC | CASSLALAGGSETQYF
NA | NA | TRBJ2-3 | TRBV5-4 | TGTGCCAGCAGCTACGAGCGGGGCACAGATACGCAGTATTTT | CASSYERGTDTQYF
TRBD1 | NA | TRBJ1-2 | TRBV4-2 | TGTGCCAGCAGTGCCGGGACAGGGAACGACTATGGCTACACCTTC | CASSAGTGNDYGYTF
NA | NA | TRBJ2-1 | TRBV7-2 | TGTGCCAGCAGCTTAGCGTGGGGGTATGAGAATGAGCAGTTCTTC | CASSLAWGYENEQFF
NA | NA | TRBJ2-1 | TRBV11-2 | TGTGCCAGCAGGCCCGGGACGTCCACCTTCTTCTCCTACAATGAGCAGTTCTTC | CASRPGTSTFFSYNEQFF
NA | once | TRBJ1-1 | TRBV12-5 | TGTGCTAGTGCCCAACAGGGCTTAAACACTGAAGCTTTCTTT | CASAQQGLNTEAFF
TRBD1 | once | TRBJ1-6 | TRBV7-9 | TGTGCCAGCAGACCGGACAGGGTCAATTCACCCCTCCACTTT | CASRPDRVNSPLHF
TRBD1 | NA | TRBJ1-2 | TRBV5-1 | TGCGCCAGCAGCGGCGGGACAGGGGTAAAATATGGCTACACCTTC | CASSGGTGVKYGYTF
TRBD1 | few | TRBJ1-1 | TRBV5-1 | TGCGCCAGCAGCTTCCAGGGGGCGCGCACTGAAGCTTTCTTT | CASSFQGARTEAFF
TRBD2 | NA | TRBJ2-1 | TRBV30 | TGTGCCTGGAGTGTACAATTCGGGCTAGCGGGGTACAATGAGCAGTTCTTC | CAWSVQFGLAGYNEQFF
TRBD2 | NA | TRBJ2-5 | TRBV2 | TGTGCCAGCAGTGACCCCACCTCTTGGACTAGCGGGTCACAAGAGACCCAGTACTTC | CASSDPTSWTSGSQETQYF
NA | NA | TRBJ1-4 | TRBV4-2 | TGTGCCAGCAGCCAAGATCAGGGAGCCCCTTGGGGTGAAAAACTGTTTTTT | CASSQDQGAPWGEKLFF
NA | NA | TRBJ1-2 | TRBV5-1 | TGCGCCAGCAGCTTAGAGGACTATGGCTACACCTTC | CASSLEDYGYTF
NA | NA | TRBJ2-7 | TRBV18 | TGTGCCAGCTCATCTACTCCCGCCGAGCAGTACTTC | CASSSTPAEQYF
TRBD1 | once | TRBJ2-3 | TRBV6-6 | TGTGCCAGCAGTTACCGGACAGGAAGCACAGATACGCAGTATTTT | CASSYRTGSTDTQYF
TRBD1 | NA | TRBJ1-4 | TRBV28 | TGTGCCAGCAGTAGCGGACAGGGAGCTAATGAAAAACTGTTTTTT | CASSSGQGANEKLFF
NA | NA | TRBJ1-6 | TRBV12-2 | TGTGCAAGTCGCCCGCAGACAGAACCCCTGGGCTCCTATAATTCACCCCTCCACTTT | CASRPQTEPLGSYNSPLHF
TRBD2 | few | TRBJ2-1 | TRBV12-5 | TGTGCTAGTGGTTTGGTACCGACTAGCGGGGTATTTCAGTTCTTC | CASGLVPTSGVFQFF
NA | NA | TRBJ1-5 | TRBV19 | TGTGCCAGTAGAAGGGGAGATAGCAATCAGCCCCAGCATTTT | CASRRGDSNQPQHF
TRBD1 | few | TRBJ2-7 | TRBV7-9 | TGTGCCAGCAGCACATCCGGGACAGGGGGCACCTACGAGCAGTACTTC | CASSTSGTGGTYEQYF
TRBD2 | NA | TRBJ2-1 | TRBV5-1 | TGCGCCAGCACCCAGACTAGCGGAACCTACAATGAGCAGTTCTTC | CASTQTSGTYNEQFF
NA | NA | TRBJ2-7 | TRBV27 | TGTGCCAGCAGTCCAGACCGGCCGGGGAATTACGAGCAGTACTTC | CASSPDRPGNYEQYF
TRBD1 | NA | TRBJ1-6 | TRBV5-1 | TGCGCCAGCAGCTTGGGACAGGGGGCCTATTCACCCCTCCACTTT | CASSLGQGAYSPLHF
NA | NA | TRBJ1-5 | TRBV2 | TGTGCCAGCATGGGGCAGCGCAATCAGCCCCAGCATTTT | CASMGQRNQPQHF
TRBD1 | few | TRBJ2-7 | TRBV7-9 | TGTGCCAGCACCCCGGACAGGGACTACGAGCAGTACTTC | CASTPDRDYEQYF
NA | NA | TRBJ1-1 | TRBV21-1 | TGTGCCAGCAGCAAAGAACGCCGTTTGAACACTGAAGCTTTCTTT | CASSKERRLNTEAFF
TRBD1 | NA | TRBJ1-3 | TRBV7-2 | TGTGCCAGCAGTACCAGGACAGGGGTTGGAAACACCATATATTTT | CASSTRTGVGNTIYF